Described below is a single TCR beta chain sequence and its context. Random hexamers were used to reverse transcribe the RNA input (about 0.5 to 1 ug). Via MiXCR, TCRdb re-called the immunoSEQ multiplex PCR reads, giving one row per CDR3 protein. This sample has approximately 54,000 distinct CDR3 sequences, with 95% found just once. The V and J ends lost 0 bases and 2 bases, in that order; junction bases with no gene match: 10. The CDR3 runs 17 residues. Per germline, CDR1 DFQATT and CDR2 SNEGSKA (reference sequence). These data are taken from a study of CD8 T cells in Susac syndrome. For the study at large: Among the sequenced Susac syndrome patients, roughly 6 had active disease while 8 or 9 were in remission.

The CD8+ and CD4+ T cells were negatively isolated, with the TEMRA cells enriched by FACS. The V gene is TRBV20-1, the J gene TRBJ2-5; 9 nucleotides agree with TRBD2. The sequencing sample was made of CD8+ T cells from PBMCs. The TCR originated in a human donor with Susac syndrome. The CDR3 region is CSARDQQSGGMQETQYF. In DNA, the CDR3 is TGCAGTGCTAGAGATCAACAGAGCGGGGGGATGCAAGAGACCCAGTACTTC.